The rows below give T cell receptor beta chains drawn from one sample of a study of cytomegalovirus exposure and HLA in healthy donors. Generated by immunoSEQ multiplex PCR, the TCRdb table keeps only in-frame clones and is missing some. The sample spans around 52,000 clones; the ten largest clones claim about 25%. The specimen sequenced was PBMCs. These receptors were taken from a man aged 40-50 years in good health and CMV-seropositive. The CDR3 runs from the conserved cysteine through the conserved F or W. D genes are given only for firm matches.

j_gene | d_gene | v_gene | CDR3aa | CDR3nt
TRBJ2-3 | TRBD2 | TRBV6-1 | CASRPPTSGTDTQYF | TGTGCCAGCAGACCGCCCACTAGCGGCACAGATACGCAGTATTTT
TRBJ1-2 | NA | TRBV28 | CAIYGDTTNYGYTF | TGTGCCATCTATGGGGACACTACTAACTATGGCTACACCTTC
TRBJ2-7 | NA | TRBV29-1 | CSMAGQRNEQYF | TGCAGCATGGCGGGACAGCGGAACGAGCAGTACTTC
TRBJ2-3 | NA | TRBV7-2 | CASIPEQISSTDTQYF | TGTGCCTCGATACCCGAACAGATTTCTAGCACAGATACGCAGTATTTT
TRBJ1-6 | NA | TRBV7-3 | CASSLGQYSPLHF | TGTGCCAGCAGCCTCGGACAGTATTCACCCCTCCACTTT
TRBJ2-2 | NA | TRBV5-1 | CASGPGSQNTGELFF | TGCGCCAGCGGCCCCGGGAGTCAGAACACCGGGGAGCTGTTTTTT
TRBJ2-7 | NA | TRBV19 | CASSIGARVGTYEQYF | TGTGCCAGTAGTATAGGAGCGAGAGTAGGTACCTACGAGCAGTACTTC
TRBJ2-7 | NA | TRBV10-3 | CAISETVPSEQYF | TGTGCCATCAGTGAAACAGTACCCTCCGAGCAGTACTTC
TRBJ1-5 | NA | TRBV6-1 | CASSPSEVQPQHF | TGTGCCAGCAGTCCGTCTGAGGTTCAGCCCCAGCATTTT
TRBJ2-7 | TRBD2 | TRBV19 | CASSPSGGSYEQYF | TGTGCCAGTTCTCCCAGCGGGGGATCCTACGAGCAGTACTTC
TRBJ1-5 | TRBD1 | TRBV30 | CAWSEGAGNQPQHF | TGTGCCTGGAGTGAGGGGGCGGGCAATCAGCCCCAGCATTTT
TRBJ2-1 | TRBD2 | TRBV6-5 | CASSSTSGSEFF | TGTGCCAGCAGTTCGACTAGCGGGAGTGAGTTCTTC
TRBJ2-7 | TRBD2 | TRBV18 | CASSPTGTSGRSFSEQYF | TGTGCCAGCTCACCTACCGGGACTAGCGGGAGGTCTTTCAGCGAGCAGTACTTC
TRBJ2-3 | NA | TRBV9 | CASSREGQIGPRATQYF | TGTGCCAGCAGCAGAGAAGGACAGATCGGACCAAGGGCTACGCAGTATTTT